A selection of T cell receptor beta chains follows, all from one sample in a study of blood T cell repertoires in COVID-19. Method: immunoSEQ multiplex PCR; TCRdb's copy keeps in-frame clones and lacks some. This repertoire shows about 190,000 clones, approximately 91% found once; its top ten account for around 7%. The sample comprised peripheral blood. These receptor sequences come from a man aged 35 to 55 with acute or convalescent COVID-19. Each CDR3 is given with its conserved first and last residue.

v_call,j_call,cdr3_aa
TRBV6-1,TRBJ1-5,CASSEARGAGNQPQHF
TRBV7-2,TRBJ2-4,CASSLEGGLAKNIQYF
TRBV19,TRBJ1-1,CASSNMNTEAFF
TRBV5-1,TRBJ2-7,CASSLRGLYEQYF
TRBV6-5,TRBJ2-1,CASRDSLYNEQFF
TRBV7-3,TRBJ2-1,CASSFLAGRSYNEQFF
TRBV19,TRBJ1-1,CASSIPGSITEAFF
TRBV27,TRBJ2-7,CASSHQGTAYEQYF
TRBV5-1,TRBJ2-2,CASSWTGGTGELFF
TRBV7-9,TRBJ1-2,CASSFGTGNYGYTF
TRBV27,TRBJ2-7,CASSLSANLMREQYF
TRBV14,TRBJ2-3,CASSQAKSGGGLSTQYF
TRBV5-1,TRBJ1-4,CASSLDPDEKLFF
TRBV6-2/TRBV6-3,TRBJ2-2,CASSGPGQGRAGELFF
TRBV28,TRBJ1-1,CASSLQGVNTEAFF
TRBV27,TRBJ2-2,CASSLAQGAVMRNTGELFF
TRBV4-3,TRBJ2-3,CASSQARTSGLSTDTQYF
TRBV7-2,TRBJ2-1,CASSLEGTGTFYEQFF
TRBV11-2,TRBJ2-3,CASSLNPSGGPDTQYF
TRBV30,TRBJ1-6,CAWSVYTPSSYNSPLHF
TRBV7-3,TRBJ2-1,CASSLVVLRGSSYNEQFF
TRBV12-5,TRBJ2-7,CASGLGLAGRQYF
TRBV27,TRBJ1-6,CASRTGSPYNSPLHF
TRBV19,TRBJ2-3,CASSIGGGIIDTQYF
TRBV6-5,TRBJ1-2,CASSYSGGGYTF
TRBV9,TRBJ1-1,CASSVFSSGAEAFF
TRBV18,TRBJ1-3,CASSPRVTGTGNTIYF
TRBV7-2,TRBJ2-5,CASSPNMGVEETQYF
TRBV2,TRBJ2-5,CASRSGGETQYF
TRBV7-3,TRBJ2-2,CASSLRLAPSGELFF
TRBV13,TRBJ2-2,CASTLTSRTGELFF
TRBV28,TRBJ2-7,CASSFLPRGTDEQYF
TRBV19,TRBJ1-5,CASSIVGRGQGQPQHF
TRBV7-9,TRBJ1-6,CASSATGGNYSPLHF
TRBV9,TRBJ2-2,CASSVEIYGGKNTGELFF
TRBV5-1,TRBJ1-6,CASQGPSDSPLHF
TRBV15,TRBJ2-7,CATSRGQGSRNEQYF
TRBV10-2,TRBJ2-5,CASSEGTSGGWETQYF
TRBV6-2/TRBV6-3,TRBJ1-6,CASSQLRTGTVYNSPLHF
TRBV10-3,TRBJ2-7,CAISELKTGGEQYF
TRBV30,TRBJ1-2,CAWSVPEEKLNYGYTF
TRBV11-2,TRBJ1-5,CASSLGTGFNQPQHF
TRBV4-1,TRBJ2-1,CASSPGGAGGPYSYNEQFF
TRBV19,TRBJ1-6,CASRATGVRSPLHF
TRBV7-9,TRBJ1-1,CASSLAFEGLAEAFF
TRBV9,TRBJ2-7,CASSAGSGGSYEQYF
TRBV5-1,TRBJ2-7,CASSLEDSPYEQYF
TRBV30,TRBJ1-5,CAWSVSLISNQPQHF
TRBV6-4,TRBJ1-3,CAKPAGLSGNTIYF
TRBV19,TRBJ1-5,CASSIGRAGEWPQHF
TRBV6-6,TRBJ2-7,CASSIIRQGAEQYF
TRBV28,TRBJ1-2,CASSTSGNYGYTF
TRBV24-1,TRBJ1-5,CATRGTGLNQPQHF